These T cell receptor beta chains were read from a single sample in a study of PD-1 blockade in classical Hodgkin lymphoma. Some clones are missing from TCRdb's copy, which holds only in-frame ones; the method was immunoSEQ multiplex PCR. Of tens of thousands of clones in the sample, approximately 80% are singletons; the top ten hold approximately 18%. The sequenced sample was peripheral blood mononuclear cells (PBMCs), obtained before the fourth cycle of nivolumab. The receptors stem from a human donor with classical Hodgkin lymphoma. The CDR3 runs from the conserved cysteine through the conserved F or W. The order of the fields is D gene, V gene, J gene, CDR3 DNA, CDR3 protein. The D gene is left open where the match is weak.

d_call: TRBD2; v_call: TRBV5-1; j_call: TRBJ2-2; cdr3_nt: TGCGCCCGCAGCCCACCGCGGGGCGGGGGGGCCTCGGACGGGGAGCTGTTTTTT; cdr3_aa: CARSPPRGGGASDGELFF
d_call: -; v_call: TRBV18; j_call: TRBJ1-2; cdr3_nt: TGTGCCAGCTCCGAGTCGGCTAACTATGGCTACACCTTC; cdr3_aa: CASSESANYGYTF
d_call: -; v_call: TRBV27; j_call: TRBJ2-1; cdr3_nt: TGTGCCAGCAGTCAGTACAATGAGCAGTTCTTC; cdr3_aa: CASSQYNEQFF
d_call: -; v_call: TRBV9; j_call: TRBJ1-1; cdr3_nt: TGTGCCAGCAGCTCGAACAGGGAAGGCACTGAAGCTTTCTTT; cdr3_aa: CASSSNREGTEAFF
d_call: -; v_call: TRBV5-8; j_call: TRBJ1-1; cdr3_nt: TGTGCCAGCAGTTCAGACATTCCCTGGGTCGTTGACACTGAAGCTTTCTTT; cdr3_aa: CASSSDIPWVVDTEAFF
d_call: TRBD1; v_call: TRBV6-1; j_call: TRBJ1-5; cdr3_nt: TGTGCCAGCAGGGGGGGACAGGGGGCTGGACAGCCCCAGCATTTT; cdr3_aa: CASRGGQGAGQPQHF
d_call: -; v_call: TRBV2; j_call: TRBJ2-2; cdr3_nt: TGTGCCAGCAGTGTAATTAGGGACACCGGGGAGCTGTTTTTT; cdr3_aa: CASSVIRDTGELFF
d_call: -; v_call: TRBV15; j_call: TRBJ1-5; cdr3_nt: TGTGCCACCAGCAGAGATCGACAGGGCAATCAGCCCCAGCATTTT; cdr3_aa: CATSRDRQGNQPQHF
d_call: TRBD2; v_call: TRBV7-3; j_call: TRBJ2-7; cdr3_nt: TGTGCCAGCAGCGTATTGACTAGCGGGGGCCTCTCCTACGAGCAGTACTTC; cdr3_aa: CASSVLTSGGLSYEQYF
d_call: -; v_call: TRBV19; j_call: TRBJ2-4; cdr3_nt: TGTGCCAGTAGTAAGAAAAACATTCAGTACTTC; cdr3_aa: CASSKKNIQYF